The 7 T cell receptor beta chains presented below share a single source sample, sequenced in a study of response to subunit inactivated influenza vaccine. TCRdb passed the RT-PCR reads through MiXCR, listing each CDR3 protein once. Altogether 590,000 or so distinct CDR3 sequences are present, approximately 15% being singletons, with the ten largest covering around 7.6%. The starting material was PBMCs from blood, obtained around 14 days before vaccination. The receptor source for this set is a man between 45 and 60 years old who received an inactivated influenza vaccine.

This chain connects TRBV24-1 to TRBJ2-7; 8 bases are shared with TRBD1. J lost 3 bases, V lost 3 bases, and 6 bases had no gene match. In germline, CDR1 is KGHDR, CDR2 SFDVKD. CDR3 length: 15 amino acids. The DNA for the CDR3 is TGTGCCACCAGTGATACCGGGACAGGAAACTACGAGCAGTACTTC. It codes for CATSDTGTGNYEQYF.

This clonotype was seen repeatedly, ten times or more. J is TRBJ2-1 and V is TRBV4-3; 9 positions match TRBD2. Trimming at V came to 0 bases and at J to 3 bases, leaving 3 bases not matched to a gene. Germline assignment: CDR1 LGHNA and CDR2 YSLEER. The CDR3 contains 16 residues. The CDR3 spells CASSQEAGGRYNEQFF. The CDR3 DNA sequence: TGCGCCAGCAGCCAAGAAGCGGGAGGACGCTACAATGAGCAGTTCTTC.

Ten or more counts support this clonotype. The rearrangement uses TRBV20-1 and TRBJ1-1, with 10 nucleotides matching TRBD1. The V gene end was trimmed by 3 bases and the J gene end by 1 base; junction bases not matched to a gene: 2. The germline V gene has CDR1 DFQATT and CDR2 SNEGSKA (reference sequence). The CDR3 consists of 14 residues. CDR3 bases: TGCAGTGCTAGGGGACAGGGGTCGAACACTGAAGCTTTCTTT. It specifies CSARGQGSNTEAFF.

The CDR3 bases are TGCAGCGTTTCCGACTTAGCCTACGAGCAGTACTTC. Its protein is CSVSDLAYEQYF. The chain joins TRBV29-1 to TRBJ2-7; no clear D. Trimming left V 5 bases short and J 2 bases short, with 10 bases between. This CDR3 region has 12 residues. The V gene's germline CDR1 is SQVTM and CDR2 ANQGSEA.

The sample holds many counts of this clonotype. This chain's CDR3 is CASSPHPGLGNTGELFF. CDR3 nucleotides: TGTGCCAGCAGCCCTCACCCCGGGCTGGGGAACACCGGGGAGCTGTTTTTT. The rearrangement uses TRBV7-9 and TRBJ2-2; D call uncertain. The CDR3 has 17 residues. Germline V CDR1 and CDR2: SEHNR, FQNEAQ (reference sequence). The V and J ends lost 5 bases and 1 base respectively, with 17 bases between them. The full variable domain, with the rest looked up from reference TRBV7-9 and TRBJ2-2, is DTGVSQNPRHKITKRGQNVTFRCDPISEHNRLYWYRQTLGQGPEFLTYFQNEAQLEKSRLLSDRFSAERPKGSFSTLEIQRTEQGDSAMYLCASSPHPGLGNTGELFFGEGSRLTVL.

This clonotype was picked up many times. The chain links TRBV4-1 to TRBJ2-3; no definite D call. Germline values: CDR1 MGHRA, CDR2 YSYEKL. With 0 bases removed from V and 3 bases from J, the gap between germline ends came to 13 bases. This CDR3 has 16 amino acids. CDR3 loop: CASSQDYSGTTDTQYF. As DNA, the CDR3 is TGCGCCAGCAGCCAAGATTACTCCGGCACTACAGATACGCAGTATTTT.

This clonotype has only a few counts. The rearrangement joins TRBV12-3 or TRBV12-4 to TRBJ1-6; 7 nucleotides agree with TRBD1. The CDR3 consists of 15 residues. Unmatched junction bases numbered 12, after V lost 6 bases and J lost 10 bases. In DNA form, the CDR3 reads TGTGCCAGCAGGCTAATGACAGGGTTTAACTCACCCCTCCACTTT. Protein sequence: CASRLMTGFNSPLHF.